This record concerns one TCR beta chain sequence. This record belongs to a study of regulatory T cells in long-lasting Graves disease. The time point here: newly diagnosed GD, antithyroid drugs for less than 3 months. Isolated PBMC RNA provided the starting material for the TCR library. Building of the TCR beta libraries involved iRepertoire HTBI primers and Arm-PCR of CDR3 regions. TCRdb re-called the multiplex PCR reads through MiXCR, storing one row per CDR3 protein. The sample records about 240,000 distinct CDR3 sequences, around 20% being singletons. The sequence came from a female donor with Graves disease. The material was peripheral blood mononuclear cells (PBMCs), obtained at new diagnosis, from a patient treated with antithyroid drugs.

The chain's CDR3 is CASKGGQGENQPQHF. The CDR3 DNA reads as TGTGCCAGCAAGGGAGGACAGGGGGAGAATCAGCCCCAGCATTTT. The rearrangement uses TRBV2 and TRBJ1-5; 10 bases are shared with TRBD1. The CDR3 consists of 15 residues. CDR1 is SNHLY, CDR2 FYNNEI, per germline. V trimming: 7 bases; J trimming: 4 bases; junction bases outside the gene matches: 7.